Below are 26 T cell receptor beta chains sequenced from a single sample in a study of shared clonotypes between healthy human individuals. TCRdb's copy holds only in-frame clones and misses some; the assay was immunoSEQ multiplex PCR. Altogether some 200,000 clones are present, about 93% being singletons, with the ten largest covering more than 0.06%. Sequenced: naive CD4+ T cells sorted from blood. The subset is: CD45RA+ positively selected. These receptors all come from a woman aged 30 to 39 in good health.

A few counts support this clone. The chain carries TRBV28 and TRBJ2-2, with D uncertain. The CDR3 spans 12 residues. Trimming removed 7 bases from V and 1 base from J, with 4 bases in between. Germline CDR1 and CDR2: MDHEN and SYDVKM. Written as DNA, the CDR3 is TGTGCCAGCACTAGGAACACCGGGGAGCTGTTTTTT. Protein product: CASTRNTGELFF. The full variable domain, in which reference TRBV28 and TRBJ2-2 provide the parts outside the CDR3, is DVKVTQSSRYLVKRTGEKVFLECVQDMDHENMFWYRQDPGLGLRLIYFSYDVKMKEKGDIPEGYSVSREKKERFSLILESASTNQTSMYLCASTRNTGELFFGEGSRLTVL.

The CDR3 protein is CASRATGVISGNTIYF. CDR3 DNA: TGTGCCAGCAGGGCGACAGGGGTAATCTCTGGAAACACCATATATTTT. V and J are TRBV27 and TRBJ1-3; 8 nucleotides agree with TRBD1. The germline CDR1 and CDR2 sequences are MNHEY and SMNVEV (reference sequence). V trimming: 6 bases; J trimming: 0 bases; junction bases outside the gene matches: 7. This CDR3 region has 16 residues.

The chain couples TRBV6-6 to TRBJ1-5; D gene ambiguous. There are 14 residues in the CDR3. The V and J ends lost 5 bases and 1 base respectively, with 9 bases between them. Germline lookup yields CDR1 MNHNY and CDR2 SVGAGI (reference sequence). CDR3 nucleotides: TGTGCCAGCAGTCCGGGCGGGAGCAATCAGCCCCAGCATTTT. This gives the protein CASSPGGSNQPQHF.

This chain links TRBV29-1 with TRBJ2-5; tentatively, D is TRBD2 (6 bases). The J call may be in error: the DNA end matches TRBJ2-7 better. The CDR3 extends over 13 amino acids. Germline CDR1 SQVTM, CDR2 ANQGSEA. The CDR3 here is CSGGAGQGGEQYF. The DNA of the CDR3 is TGCAGCGGGGGCGCGGGGCAGGGAGGCGAGCAGTACTTC.

This sequence joins TRBV29-1 and TRBJ2-7; the D gene is possibly TRBD1 (5 bases). CDR1 is SQVTM and CDR2 is ANQGSEA in the germline V gene. The CDR3 length is 12 residues. The V and J ends lost 7 bases and 7 bases respectively, with 17 bases between them. The CDR3 region has the DNA TGCAGCGGGCGGCAGGGCATTGGTGAGCAGTACTTC. As protein: CSGRQGIGEQYF.

The chain couples TRBV28 to TRBJ1-2; possible D gene TRBD1, 5 bases. This CDR3 comprises 17 residues. CDR1 is MDHEN and CDR2 is SYDVKM in the germline V gene. Between the trimmed V and J ends, which lost 3 bases and 2 bases, there was a span of 19 bases. The CDR3 here is CASSLGQPRVANYGYTF. CDR3 DNA sequence: TGTGCCAGCAGTTTGGGGCAGCCTCGCGTAGCCAACTATGGCTACACCTTC.

The gene calls are TRBV2 and TRBJ2-6; D ambiguous. The CDR3 spans 15 residues. The germline V gene encodes CDR1 SNHLY and CDR2 FYNNEI. Trimming left V 3 bases short and J 2 bases short, with 8 bases between. The CDR3 here is CASSDPAPGANVLTF. The CDR3 DNA reads TGTGCCAGCAGTGACCCGGCCCCTGGGGCCAACGTCCTGACTTTC.

The chain combines TRBV5-8 with TRBJ2-1; possible D gene TRBD2, 6 bases. The germline V gene has CDR1 SGHTS and CDR2 YDEGEE. V was trimmed by 7 bases and J by 1 base, leaving 18 bases between them. This CDR3 is 16 amino acids long. Here the CDR3 reads CASGYQGGGSYNEQFF. The DNA of the CDR3 is TGTGCCAGCGGATATCAGGGAGGCGGGTCCTACAATGAGCAGTTCTTC.

V gene TRBV15 combines with J gene TRBJ1-5; TRBD1 agrees at 12 bases. Germline lookup yields CDR1 LNHNV and CDR2 YYDKDF (reference sequence). The trim removed 6 bases at V and 3 bases at J, leaving 6 bases unmatched. The CDR3 contains 16 residues. The CDR3 reads CATRTRDRGPNQPQHF. CDR3 in DNA: TGTGCCACCAGAACTAGGGACAGGGGGCCCAATCAGCCCCAGCATTTT.

There are a few counts of this clone. The chain combines TRBV2 with TRBJ1-2; D gene uncertain. The CDR3 is 12 residues long. Trimming took 7 bases from V and 8 from J, leaving 14 bases between them. CDR1 is SNHLY and CDR2 is FYNNEI in the germline V gene. The CDR3, as DNA: TGTGCCAGCATGCTGGAGCTAGGCGGCTACACCTTC. This gives the protein CASMLELGGYTF.

This clone was detected only once. The chain couples TRBV28 to TRBJ2-3; D gene uncertain. Germline V gene lookup returns CDR1 MDHEN and CDR2 SYDVKM. Trimming removed 4 bases from V and 7 bases from J, with 12 bases in between. The CDR3 runs to 13 residues. CDR3 region: CASSSTEPNTQYF. DNA of the CDR3: TGTGCCAGCAGTTCGACCGAACCTAATACGCAGTATTTT. The variable domain in full, completed from reference TRBV28 and TRBJ2-3, reads DVKVTQSSRYLVKRTGEKVFLECVQDMDHENMFWYRQDPGLGLRLIYFSYDVKMKEKGDIPEGYSVSREKKERFSLILESASTNQTSMYLCASSSTEPNTQYFGPGTRLTVL.

This clone came up a few times. The J gene is TRBJ2-7, the V gene TRBV15, with 12 bases aligning to TRBD1. The junction had 3 bases not matched to a gene; V was cut back by 1 base and J by 5 bases. Looked up from germline, CDR1 is LNHNV and CDR2 is YYDKDF (reference sequence). The length of the CDR3 is 15 residues. The CDR3 spells CATSRAGQGANEQYF. For the CDR3, the DNA is TGTGCCACCAGCAGAGCGGGACAGGGGGCGAACGAGCAGTACTTC.

This chain connects TRBV10-3 to TRBJ2-1; D call uncertain. CDR1 and CDR2 (germline): ENHRY, SYGVKD. Trimming took off 8 bases at V and 9 bases at J, with 8 bases between the two ends. The CDR3 spans 10 residues. Written as DNA, the CDR3 is TGTGCCATCCAGGTACTTGAGCAGTTCTTC. This codes for CAIQVLEQFF.

In nucleotides, the CDR3 is TGTGCCAGCTCACCAGATATCGCGGGACTAGGCGAGCAGTACTTC. Protein sequence: CASSPDIAGLGEQYF. This rearrangement joins TRBV18 to TRBJ2-7, with 8 bases matching TRBD2. The CDR3 is 15 amino acids. The germline gives CDR1 KGHSH, CDR2 LQKENI. V dropped 2 bases and J dropped 6; count of bases not matched to a gene: 9.

As to this clone: The same CDR3 can be traced to other DNA sequences in this sample. This chain uses TRBV30 with TRBJ1-3; 8 bases agree with TRBD1. The CDR3 sequence is 13 residues long. Trimming took 5 bases from V and 7 from J; bases not matched to a gene: 7. Germline values: CDR1 GTSNPN, CDR2 SVGIG (reference sequence). The CDR3 is CAWDRGFGNTIYF. DNA for the CDR3: TGTGCCTGGGACAGGGGCTTTGGGAACACCATATATTTT.

The J gene is TRBJ1-6, the V gene TRBV2, with D perhaps matching TRBD1 (5 bases). Germline V gives CDR1 SNHLY, CDR2 FYNNEI. The CDR3 is 13 amino acids. The V end lost 4 bases, the J end lost 9 bases, and 10 bases lay between the germline ends. The CDR3 coding sequence is TGTGCCAGCAGTGTCAGGGATAGTTCACCCCTCCACTTT. It translates to CASSVRDSSPLHF.

This chain connects TRBV27 to TRBJ2-2; 7 nucleotides match TRBD1. Germline V gene lookup returns CDR1 MNHEY and CDR2 SMNVEV (reference sequence). Trimming removed 3 bases from V and 7 bases from J; junction bases left unmatched: 8. This CDR3 has 15 residues. CDR3 protein: CASSFTGVEGGELFF. The CDR3 DNA sequence: TGTGCCAGCAGTTTCACAGGGGTTGAGGGCGGGGAGCTGTTTTTT.

This clone appeared a single time. V gene TRBV18 combines with J gene TRBJ1-2, with TRBD1 identical over 7 bases. The J segment lost 3 bases and the V segment lost 6 bases, leaving 10 bases of the junction unmatched. The CDR3 loop spans 15 amino acids. Germline V gives CDR1 KGHSH, CDR2 LQKENI. CDR3 DNA sequence: TGTGCCAGCTCGTCACAGGGGTTCTTCGACTATGGCTACACCTTC. This gives the protein CASSSQGFFDYGYTF.

The chain links TRBV5-1 to TRBJ1-2, with 7 bases that match TRBD1. Looked up from germline, CDR1 is SGHRS and CDR2 is YFSETQ. The V segment lost 7 bases and the J segment 7 bases; nucleotides outside the gene matches: 13. The CDR3 covers 14 residues. The CDR3 DNA reads as TGCGCCAGCCGACAAGACGACAGGGTTAGTGGCTACACCTTC. Translating gives CASRQDDRVSGYTF.

The V gene is TRBV6-1, the J gene TRBJ1-5, with D perhaps matching TRBD1 (5 bases). CDR1 MNHNS and CDR2 SASEGT come from the germline V gene. This CDR3 contains 13 residues. Trimming shortened V by 4 bases and J by 3 bases, and 7 bases separated the two germline ends. Here the CDR3 reads CASSGGNNQPQHF. The DNA of the CDR3 is TGTGCCAGCAGTGGGGGGAACAATCAGCCCCAGCATTTT.

The V call is TRBV28, the J call TRBJ1-1, with D unclear. V was trimmed by 2 bases and J by 8 bases, leaving 9 bases between them. The CDR3 spans 12 residues. Per germline, CDR1 MDHEN and CDR2 SYDVKM. The CDR3 sequence: CASSLLRTEAFF. The CDR3 DNA sequence: TGTGCCAGCAGTTTACTACGGACGGAAGCTTTCTTT.

This clone was recorded once. This CDR3 is CASSISETSRSYEQYF. In nucleotides, the CDR3 is TGTGCCAGTAGTATATCTGAGACGAGCCGCTCCTACGAGCAGTACTTC. V is TRBV19 and J is TRBJ2-5, with D unclear. The DNA end favors TRBJ2-7, so the J call may be wrong. Germline CDR1 is LNHDA and CDR2 is SQIVND (reference sequence). This CDR3 region has 16 residues.

This sequence joins TRBV10-3 and TRBJ2-3, with 9 positions matching TRBD2. The V segment lost 6 bases and the J segment 3 bases; nucleotides outside the gene matches: 4. Germline CDR1 reads ENHRY; CDR2 reads SYGVKD. This CDR3 contains 14 residues. In nucleotides, the CDR3 is TGTGCCATCAGCCCGGGACTAGCAACAGATACGCAGTATTTT. This translates into CAISPGLATDTQYF.

CDR3: CASSPSTPEQYF. The CDR3 DNA sequence: TGTGCCAGCAGCCCTTCAACCCCTGAGCAGTACTTC. The rearrangement uses TRBV28 and TRBJ2-5; D is undetermined. The CDR3 loop spans 12 amino acids. The germline CDR1 and CDR2 sequences are MDHEN and SYDVKM. The ends were cut back, 6 bases at V and 11 bases at J, with 16 bases in the middle.

Here the CDR3 DNA reads TGTGCCAGCAGCAGATACAGTGAGGAGCTGTTTTTT. Translation: CASSRYSEELFF. The chain employs TRBV7-9 and TRBJ2-2; the D is unclear. The CDR3 has 12 residues. Germline V CDR1 and CDR2: SEHNR, FQNEAQ (reference sequence). V lost 5 bases, J lost 10 bases, and 11 bases lay in between.

This chain joins TRBV4-1 and TRBJ1-3, with 8 nucleotides matching TRBD1. Germline V gene data show CDR1 as MGHRA and CDR2 as YSYEKL. Trimming removed 4 bases from V and 0 bases from J; junction bases left unmatched: 2. The CDR3 totals 15 residues. This CDR3 is CASSRDRSSGNTIYF. The CDR3 DNA is TGCGCCAGCAGCCGGGACAGGAGCTCTGGAAACACCATATATTTT.